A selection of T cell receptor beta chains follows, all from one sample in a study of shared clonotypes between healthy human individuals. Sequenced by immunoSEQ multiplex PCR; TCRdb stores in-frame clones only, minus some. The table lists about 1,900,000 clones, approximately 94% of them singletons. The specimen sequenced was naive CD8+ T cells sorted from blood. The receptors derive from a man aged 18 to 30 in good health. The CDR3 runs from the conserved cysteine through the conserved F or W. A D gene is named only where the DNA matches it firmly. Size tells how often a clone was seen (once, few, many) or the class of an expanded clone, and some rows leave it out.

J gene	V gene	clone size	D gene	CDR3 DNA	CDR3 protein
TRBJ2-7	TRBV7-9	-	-	TGTGCCAGCAGCTTAAGGGCCGTCACCTACGAGCAGTACTTC	CASSLRAVTYEQYF
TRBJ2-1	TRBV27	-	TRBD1	TGTGCCAGCAGTTTACAGGGACAGGGTAACAATGAGCAGTTCTTC	CASSLQGQGNNEQFF
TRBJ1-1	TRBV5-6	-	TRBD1	TGTGCCAGCAGGGGGACAGGGAACACTGAAGCTTTCTTT	CASRGTGNTEAFF
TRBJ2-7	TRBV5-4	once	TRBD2	TGTGCCAGCAGCTTGAGTTCGGGACTAGCGGGAGGCGAGCAGTACTTC	CASSLSSGLAGGEQYF
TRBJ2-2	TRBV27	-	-	TGTGCCAGCAGTTCCCAGCGGGTAACGAACACCGGGGAGCTGTTTTTT	CASSSQRVTNTGELFF
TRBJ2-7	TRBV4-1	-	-	TGCGCCAGCAGCCCCCGGGGACTCTACGAGCAGTACTTC	CASSPRGLYEQYF
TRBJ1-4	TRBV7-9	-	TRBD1	TGTGCCAGCAGCCCGGGGACAGGGCTTGAAAAACTGTTTTTT	CASSPGTGLEKLFF
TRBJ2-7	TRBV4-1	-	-	TGCGCCAGCAGCCAATCTCGCGGGGCCTCCTACGAGCAGTACTTC	CASSQSRGASYEQYF
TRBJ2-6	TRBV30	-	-	TGTGCCTGGAGTCTCCACGGGGGGCCTGGGGCCAACGTCCTGACTTTC	CAWSLHGGPGANVLTF
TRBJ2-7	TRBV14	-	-	TGTGCCAGCAGCCAATTCTATGAGCAGTACTTC	CASSQFYEQYF
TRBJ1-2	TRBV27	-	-	TGTGCCAGCAGTTTTCAGATAAACTATGGCTACACCTTC	CASSFQINYGYTF
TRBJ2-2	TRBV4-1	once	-	TGCGCCAGCAGCCAATCCATCCGGCTAATAAGGCACGGGGAGCTGTTTTTT	CASSQSIRLIRHGELFF
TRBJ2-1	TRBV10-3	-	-	TGTGCCATCAGTGACGACGGTTACAATGAGCAGTTCTTC	CAISDDGYNEQFF
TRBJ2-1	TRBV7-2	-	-	TGTGCCAGCAGCTTAGGGGAAGCGTCTGGCGATGAGCAGTTCTTC	CASSLGEASGDEQFF
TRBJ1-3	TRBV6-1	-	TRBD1	TGTGCCAGCAGTGAATTTATCCAAGCAGGGGGCTCTGGAAACACCATATATTTT	CASSEFIQAGGSGNTIYF
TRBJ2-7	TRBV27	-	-	TGTGCCAGCAGTTTGTCCGCGTCTCAGTACGAGCAGTACTTC	CASSLSASQYEQYF
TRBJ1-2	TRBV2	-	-	TGTGCCAGCAGTTCGGAGGCCATCATGGCCCGTAACTATGGCTACACCTTC	CASSSEAIMARNYGYTF
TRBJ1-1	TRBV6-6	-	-	TGTGCCAGCAGCCAGTTTCGGGGAGGGAACACTGAAGCTTTCTTT	CASSQFRGGNTEAFF
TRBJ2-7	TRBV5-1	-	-	TGCGCCAGCAAATTGGACGGGACCTACGAGCAGTACTTC	CASKLDGTYEQYF
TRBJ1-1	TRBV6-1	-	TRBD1	TGTGCCAGCAGAGGTGACAGGGACACTGAAGCTTTCTTT	CASRGDRDTEAFF
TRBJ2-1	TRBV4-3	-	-	TGCGCCAGCAGCCAAGATTTCGGAGTCTCCTACAATGAGCAGTTCTTC	CASSQDFGVSYNEQFF
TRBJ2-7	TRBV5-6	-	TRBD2	TGTGCCAGCAGCTTAGGGGTCCAGCGGGAGGCTTCCTACGAGCAGTACTTC	CASSLGVQREASYEQYF
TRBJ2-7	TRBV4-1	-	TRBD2	TGCGCCAGCAGCCGACTAGCGGGAGGGCCGTACGAGCAGTACTTC	CASSRLAGGPYEQYF
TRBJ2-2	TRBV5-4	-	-	TGTGCCAGCAGCCACGAGGTGGGGACGGTAATGAACACCGGGGAGCTGTTTTTT	CASSHEVGTVMNTGELFF
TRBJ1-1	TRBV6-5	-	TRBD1	TGTGCCAGCAGGACGAAACAGGGGAGGAACACTGAAGCTTTCTTT	CASRTKQGRNTEAFF
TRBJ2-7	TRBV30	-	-	TGTGCCTGGGGGGTGGGGCCTCGATACGAGCAGTACTTC	CAWGVGPRYEQYF
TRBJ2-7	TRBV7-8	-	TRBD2	TGTGCCAGCAGCCAAGGGACTAGCGACCTGGGCGAGCAGTACTTC	CASSQGTSDLGEQYF
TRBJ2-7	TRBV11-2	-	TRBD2	TGTGCCAGCAGCTTTGGACTAGCAGCCTACGAGCAGTACTTC	CASSFGLAAYEQYF
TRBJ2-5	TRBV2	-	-	TGTGCCAGCAGTTTAGAGACCCAGTACTTC	CASSLETQYF
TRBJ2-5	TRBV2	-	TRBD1	TGTGCCAGCAGTGATGATTTCGGATTGGGCAGGGGGGAGACCCAGTACTTC	CASSDDFGLGRGETQYF
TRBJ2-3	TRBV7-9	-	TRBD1	TGTGCCAGCAGCTTACCGTCGGAATATCGGGACAGGGGCACAGATACGCAGTATTTT	CASSLPSEYRDRGTDTQYF
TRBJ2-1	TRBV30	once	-	TGTGCCTGGAGTGTCCTGACTAGTGGGGGCGATGAGCAGTTCTTC	CAWSVLTSGGDEQFF
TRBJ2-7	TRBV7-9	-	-	TGTGCCAGCAGTTCCGACGCATACGAGCAGTACTTC	CASSSDAYEQYF
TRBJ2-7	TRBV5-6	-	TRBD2	TGTGCCAGCAGCTGGACTAGCGGGGAATCCTACGAGCAGTACTTC	CASSWTSGESYEQYF
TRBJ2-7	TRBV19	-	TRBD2	TGTGCCAGTAGTCCATTTAGCGGGAGCTCCTACGAGCAGTACTTC	CASSPFSGSSYEQYF
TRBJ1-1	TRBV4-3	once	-	TGCGCCAGCAGCCACGGGGAGGGCACTGAAGCTTTCTTT	CASSHGEGTEAFF
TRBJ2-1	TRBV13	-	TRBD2	TGTGCCAGCAGCTCTAGCGGGAGAGGGAACAATGAGCAGTTCTTC	CASSSSGRGNNEQFF
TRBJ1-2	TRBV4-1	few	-	TGCGCCAGCAGCCAAGACCAGGGTTTCTATGGCTACACCTTC	CASSQDQGFYGYTF
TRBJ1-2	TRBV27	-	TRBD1	TGTGCCAGCACAGGGGGCTACGTCTATGGCTACACCTTC	CASTGGYVYGYTF
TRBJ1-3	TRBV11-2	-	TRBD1	TGTGCCAGCAGCATAAGAGACAGGGACGGAAACACCATATATTTT	CASSIRDRDGNTIYF
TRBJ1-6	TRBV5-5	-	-	TGTGCCAGCAGCTTGCAGAGCTCCTATAATTCACCCCTCCACTTT	CASSLQSSYNSPLHF
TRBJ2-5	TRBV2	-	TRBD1	TGTGCCAGCAGATACCGGGACAGGGAGGATCAAGAGACCCAGTACTTC	CASRYRDREDQETQYF
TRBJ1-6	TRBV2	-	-	TGTGCCAGCAGTGAAGTGGGAGGTGGAAATTCACCCCTCCACTTT	CASSEVGGGNSPLHF